This TCR beta chain comes out of a study of beta chain features in type 1 diabetes. As to this clone: Its matching antigen is unknown.

Points from the study as a whole: Among all four CD4+ subsets, Type 1 diabetes patients had TCRB CDR3s that were moderately but significantly shorter. Type 1 diabetes patients had VDJ junctions that carried fewer insertions and more deletions. Over-representation of high TCR-expressing cells was a possible consequence of cDNA sequencing.

Germline trimming cut 10 bases from V and 5 bases from J; bases unmatched to any gene: 2. The CDR3 loop spans 13 amino acids. Germline lookup yields CDR1 ENHRY and CDR2 SYGVKD. The entirety of the isolated RNA underwent reverse transcription, so expressed TCRB transcripts were sequenced. Profiling relied on immunoSEQ multiplex PCR, and the TCRdb table lists in-frame clones only, not all of them. The sample has 45,000 to 60,000 clones; around 40% are singletons. The clonotype was recovered from a man aged 30 to 39 with type 1 diabetes. Sequencing was carried out using stem cell memory CD4+ T cells from blood. The chain is built from TRBV10-3 and TRBJ2-1; 13 bases fit TRBD2. In DNA, the CDR3 is TGTGCCACCGGACTAGCGGGGGACAATGAGCAGTTCTTC. Its protein product is CATGLAGDNEQFF.